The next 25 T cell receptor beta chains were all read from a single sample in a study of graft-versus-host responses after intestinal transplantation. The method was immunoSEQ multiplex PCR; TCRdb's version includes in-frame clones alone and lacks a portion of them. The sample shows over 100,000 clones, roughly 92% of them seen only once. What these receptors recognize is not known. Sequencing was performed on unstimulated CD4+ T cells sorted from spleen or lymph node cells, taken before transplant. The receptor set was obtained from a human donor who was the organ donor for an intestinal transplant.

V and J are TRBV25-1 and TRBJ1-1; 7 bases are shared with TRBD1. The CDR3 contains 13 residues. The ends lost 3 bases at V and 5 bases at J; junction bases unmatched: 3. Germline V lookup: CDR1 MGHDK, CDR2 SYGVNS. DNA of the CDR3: TGTGCCAGCAGTGAGGCAGGGGGGACTGAAGCTTTCTTT. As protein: CASSEAGGTEAFF.

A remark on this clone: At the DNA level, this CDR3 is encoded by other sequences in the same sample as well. In nucleotides, the CDR3 is TGCGCCAGCAGCTTGGATACCTCCACAGATACGCAGTATTTT. Translating gives CASSLDTSTDTQYF. The chain carries TRBV5-1 and TRBJ2-3; D is uncertain. The germline V gene encodes CDR1 SGHRS and CDR2 YFSETQ. This CDR3 has 14 residues. V was shortened by 0 bases and J by 2 bases, with 7 bases between the two germline ends.

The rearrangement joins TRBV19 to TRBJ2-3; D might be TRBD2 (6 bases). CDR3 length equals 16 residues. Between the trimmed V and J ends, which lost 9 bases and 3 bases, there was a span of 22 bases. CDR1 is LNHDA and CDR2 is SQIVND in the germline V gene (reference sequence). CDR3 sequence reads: CASSPRATRQTDTQYF. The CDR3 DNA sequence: TGTGCCAGCTCCCCGCGAGCGACTAGGCAAACAGATACGCAGTATTTT.

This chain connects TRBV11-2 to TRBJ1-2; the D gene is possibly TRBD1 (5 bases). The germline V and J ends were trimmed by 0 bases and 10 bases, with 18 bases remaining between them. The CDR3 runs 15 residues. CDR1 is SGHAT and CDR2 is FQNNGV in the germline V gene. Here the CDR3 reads CASSLERTSSSSYTF. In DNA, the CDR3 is TGTGCCAGCAGCTTAGAGAGGACAAGCTCCTCGTCCTACACCTTC.

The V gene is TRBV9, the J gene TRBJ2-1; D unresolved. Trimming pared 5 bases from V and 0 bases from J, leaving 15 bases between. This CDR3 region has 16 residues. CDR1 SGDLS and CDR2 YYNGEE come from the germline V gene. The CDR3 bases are TGTGCCAGCAGTGACCTCGCTAGGAGCTCCTACAATGAGCAGTTCTTC. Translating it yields CASSDLARSSYNEQFF.

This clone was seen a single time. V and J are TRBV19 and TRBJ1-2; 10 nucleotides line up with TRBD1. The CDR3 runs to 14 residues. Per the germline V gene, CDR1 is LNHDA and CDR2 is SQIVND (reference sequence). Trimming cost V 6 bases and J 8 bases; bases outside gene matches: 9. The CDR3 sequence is CASRPHRDRGGYTF. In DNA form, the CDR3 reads TGTGCCAGTAGACCTCACCGGGACAGGGGAGGCTACACCTTC.

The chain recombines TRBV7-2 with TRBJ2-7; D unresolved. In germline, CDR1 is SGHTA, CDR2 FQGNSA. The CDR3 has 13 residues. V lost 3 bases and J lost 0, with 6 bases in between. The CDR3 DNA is TGTGCCAGCAGCTTTGCGAGCTCCTACGAGCAGTACTTC. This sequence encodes CASSFASSYEQYF.

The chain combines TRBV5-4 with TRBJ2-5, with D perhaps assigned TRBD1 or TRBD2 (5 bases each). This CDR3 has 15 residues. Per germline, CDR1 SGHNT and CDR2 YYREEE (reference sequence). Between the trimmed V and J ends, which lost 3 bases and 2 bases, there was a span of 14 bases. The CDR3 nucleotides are TGTGCCAGCAGCTCCGGGACGGAAATTCAAGAGACCCAGTACTTC. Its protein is CASSSGTEIQETQYF.

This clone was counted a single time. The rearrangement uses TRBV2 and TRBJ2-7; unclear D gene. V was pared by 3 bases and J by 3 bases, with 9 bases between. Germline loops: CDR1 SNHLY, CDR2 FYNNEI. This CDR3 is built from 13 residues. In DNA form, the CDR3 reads TGTGCCAGCAGTGAGTTTTACGGCTACGAGCAGTACTTC. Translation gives CASSEFYGYEQYF.

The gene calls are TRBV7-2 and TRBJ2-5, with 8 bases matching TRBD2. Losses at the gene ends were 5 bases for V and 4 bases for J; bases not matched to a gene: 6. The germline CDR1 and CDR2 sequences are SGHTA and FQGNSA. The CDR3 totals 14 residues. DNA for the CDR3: TGTGCCAGCAGCAATAGCGGGAAACGAGAGACCCAGTACTTC. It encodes CASSNSGKRETQYF. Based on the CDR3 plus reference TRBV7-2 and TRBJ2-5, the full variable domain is GAGVSQSPSNKVTEKGKDVELRCDPISGHTALYWYRQSLGQGLEFLIYFQGNSAPDKSGLPSDRFSAERTGGSVSTLTIQRTQQEDSAVYLCASSNSGKRETQYFGPGTRLLVL.

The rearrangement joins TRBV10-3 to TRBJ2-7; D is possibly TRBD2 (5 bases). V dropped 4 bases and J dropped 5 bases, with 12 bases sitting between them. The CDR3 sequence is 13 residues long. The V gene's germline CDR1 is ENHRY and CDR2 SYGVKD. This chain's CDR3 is CAISGGYGDEQYF. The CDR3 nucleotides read TGTGCCATCAGTGGAGGGTACGGGGACGAGCAGTACTTC.

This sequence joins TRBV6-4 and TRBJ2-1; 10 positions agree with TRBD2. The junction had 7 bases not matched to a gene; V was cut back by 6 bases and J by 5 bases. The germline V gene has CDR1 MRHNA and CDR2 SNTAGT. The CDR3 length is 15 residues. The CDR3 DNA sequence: TGTGCCAGCAGCACCTTTGGACTAGCGGACAATGAGCAGTTCTTC. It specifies CASSTFGLADNEQFF.

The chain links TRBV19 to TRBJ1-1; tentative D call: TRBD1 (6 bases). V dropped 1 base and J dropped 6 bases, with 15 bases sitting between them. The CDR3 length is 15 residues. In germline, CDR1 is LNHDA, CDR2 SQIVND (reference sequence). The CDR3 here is CASSIGGGVHPEAFF. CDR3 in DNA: TGTGCCAGTAGTATAGGGGGGGGCGTTCACCCTGAAGCTTTCTTT.

The DNA for the CDR3 is TGTGCCAGCAGTAATAGGGGAAACCTTCCTACTAACTATGGCTACACCTTC. Its protein product is CASSNRGNLPTNYGYTF. The gene calls are TRBV27 and TRBJ1-2; possible D gene TRBD1, 5 bases. This CDR3 has 17 amino acids. V was pared by 5 bases and J by 0 bases, with 19 bases between. Germline CDR1 and CDR2: MNHEY and SMNVEV (reference sequence).

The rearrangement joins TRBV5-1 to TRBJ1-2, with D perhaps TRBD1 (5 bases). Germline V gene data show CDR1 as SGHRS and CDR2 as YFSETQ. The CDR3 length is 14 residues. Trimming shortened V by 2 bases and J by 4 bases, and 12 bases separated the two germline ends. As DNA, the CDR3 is TGCGCCAGCAGCTTAGGGGAGATAGGCTATGGCTACACCTTC. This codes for CASSLGEIGYGYTF.

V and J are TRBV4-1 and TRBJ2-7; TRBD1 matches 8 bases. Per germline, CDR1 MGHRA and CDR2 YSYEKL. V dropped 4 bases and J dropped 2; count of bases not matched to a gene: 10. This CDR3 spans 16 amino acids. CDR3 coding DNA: TGCGCCAGCAGCCGCGAACAGGGGGTGAAAACCTACGAGCAGTACTTC. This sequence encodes CASSREQGVKTYEQYF.

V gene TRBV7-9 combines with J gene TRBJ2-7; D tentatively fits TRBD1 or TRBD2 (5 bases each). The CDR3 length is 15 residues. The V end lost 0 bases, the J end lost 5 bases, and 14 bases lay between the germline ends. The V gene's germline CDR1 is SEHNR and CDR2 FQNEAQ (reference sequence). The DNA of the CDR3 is TGTGCCAGCAGCTTAGCGGGGGTGGGAATCGACGAGCAGTACTTC. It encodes CASSLAGVGIDEQYF.

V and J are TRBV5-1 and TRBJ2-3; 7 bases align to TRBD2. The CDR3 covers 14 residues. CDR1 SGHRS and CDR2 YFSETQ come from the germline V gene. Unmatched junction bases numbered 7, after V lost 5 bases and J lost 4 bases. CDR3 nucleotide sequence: TGCGCCAGCAGAGCGGGACCTGGGGCAGATACGCAGTATTTT. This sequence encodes CASRAGPGADTQYF.

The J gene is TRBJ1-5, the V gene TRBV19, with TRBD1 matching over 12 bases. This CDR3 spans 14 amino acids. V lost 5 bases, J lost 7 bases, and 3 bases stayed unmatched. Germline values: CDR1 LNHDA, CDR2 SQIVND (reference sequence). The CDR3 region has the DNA TGTGCCAGTAGTGGGACAGGGGGCAGGCAGCCCCAGCATTTT. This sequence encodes CASSGTGGRQPQHF.

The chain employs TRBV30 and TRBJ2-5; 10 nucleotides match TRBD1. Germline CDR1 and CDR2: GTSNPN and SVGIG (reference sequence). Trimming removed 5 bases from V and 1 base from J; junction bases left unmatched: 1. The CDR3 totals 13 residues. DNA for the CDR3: TGTGCCTGGGGACAGGGGGGCCAAGAGACCCAGTACTTC. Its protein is CAWGQGGQETQYF.

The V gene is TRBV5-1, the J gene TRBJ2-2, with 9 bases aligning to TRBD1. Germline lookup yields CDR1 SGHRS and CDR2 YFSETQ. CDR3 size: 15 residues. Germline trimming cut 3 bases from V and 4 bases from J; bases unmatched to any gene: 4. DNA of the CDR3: TGCGCCAGCAGCTATATGACAGGGGGCACCGGGGAGCTGTTTTTT. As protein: CASSYMTGGTGELFF.

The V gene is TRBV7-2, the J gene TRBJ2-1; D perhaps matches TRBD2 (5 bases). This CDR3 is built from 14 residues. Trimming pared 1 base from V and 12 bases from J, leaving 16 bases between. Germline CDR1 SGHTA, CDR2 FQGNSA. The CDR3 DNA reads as TGTGCCAGCAGCTTAGATCCCGGCGGGCGGGTGCAGTTCTTC. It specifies CASSLDPGGRVQFF.

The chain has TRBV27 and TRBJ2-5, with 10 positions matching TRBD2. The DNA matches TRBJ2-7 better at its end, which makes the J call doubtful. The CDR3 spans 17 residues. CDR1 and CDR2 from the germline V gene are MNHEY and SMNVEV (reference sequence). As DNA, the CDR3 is TGTGCCAGCAGTTTAACGACTAGCGGGTTTAGCTCCTACGAGCAGTACTTC. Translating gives CASSLTTSGFSSYEQYF.

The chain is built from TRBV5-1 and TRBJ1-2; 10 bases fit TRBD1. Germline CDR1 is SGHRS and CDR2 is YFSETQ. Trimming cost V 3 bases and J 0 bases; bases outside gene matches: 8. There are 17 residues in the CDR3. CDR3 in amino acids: CASSYGGQGGTNYGYTF. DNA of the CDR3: TGCGCCAGCAGCTATGGAGGACAGGGGGGGACTAACTATGGCTACACCTTC. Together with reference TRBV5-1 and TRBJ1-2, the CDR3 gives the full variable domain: KAGVTQTPRYLIKTRGQQVTLSCSPISGHRSVSWYQQTPGQGLQFLFEYFSETQRNKGNFPGRFSGRQFSNSRSEMNVSTLELGDSALYLCASSYGGQGGTNYGYTFGSGTRLTVV.

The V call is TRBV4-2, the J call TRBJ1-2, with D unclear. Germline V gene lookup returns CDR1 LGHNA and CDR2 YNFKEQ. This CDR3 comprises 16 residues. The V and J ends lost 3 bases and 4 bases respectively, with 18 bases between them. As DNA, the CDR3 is TGTGCCAGCAGCCACCCGAGGGAGGGCCTCGGCTATGGCTACACCTTC. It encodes CASSHPREGLGYGYTF.